The T cell receptor beta chain described here comes from a study of response to subunit inactivated influenza vaccine. General study results and limits: A suggestion made by the authors is that each seasonal influenza vaccination recruits few new T cells.

Via MiXCR, TCRdb re-called the RT-PCR reads, giving one row per CDR3 protein. The sample has approximately 480,000 distinct CDR3 sequences, approximately 9.9% seen once. This clonotype showed up just a few times. The antigen remains unidentified. The germline gives CDR1 SEHNR, CDR2 FQNEAQ (reference sequence). V lost 4 bases, J lost 6 bases, and 18 bases lay in between. The CDR3 runs 16 residues. This TCR came from a man aged 45-65 years who received an inactivated influenza vaccine. The source was PBMCs from blood, collected 40 to 50 days after vaccination. The chain uses TRBV7-9 and TRBJ2-2; tentatively, D is TRBD1 (6 bases). DNA of the CDR3: TGTGCCAGCAGCTCCGACAGGTCCCTCGTTCCCGGGGAGCTGTTTTTT. This encodes CASSSDRSLVPGELFF. Full variable domain (remainder filled in from reference TRBV7-9 and TRBJ2-2): DTGVSQNPRHKITKRGQNVTFRCDPISEHNRLYWYRQTLGQGPEFLTYFQNEAQLEKSRLLSDRFSAERPKGSFSTLEIQRTEQGDSAMYLCASSSDRSLVPGELFFGEGSRLTVL.